This T cell receptor (beta chain) stems from a study of cytomegalovirus exposure and HLA in healthy donors. Findings and limits, study-wide: Later analysis revealed greater clonal expansion in HLA-associated TCR beta chains than in equally common others.

Deletions cut 5 bases from V and 6 bases from J, with 13 bases between. The CDR3 totals 13 residues. The germline CDR1 and CDR2 sequences are MNHEY and SMNVEV (reference sequence). The PCR made use of 60 Vbeta and 13 Jbeta primers. Using immunoSEQ multiplex PCR, the repertoire was profiled, and TCRdb retains in-frame clones only, with some absent. The sample contains approximately 150,000 clones, almost 85% of which appear only once. A remark on this clone: Its antigen is undetermined.

At sampling all donors were nominally healthy, likely with unrecorded immune exposures. The chain recombines TRBV27 with TRBJ1-2; D perhaps matches TRBD1 (6 bases). The sequenced material came from PBMCs. The TCR was taken from a man aged 18 to 30 in good health and CMV-seropositive. As DNA, the CDR3 is TGTGCCAGCAGTCCCCCACAGGGCCATGGCTACACCTTC. Residues: CASSPPQGHGYTF.